This passage covers 3 T cell receptor beta chains from one sample sequenced in a study of regulatory T cells in long-lasting Graves disease. Time point indicated: newly diagnosed GD, antithyroid drugs for less than 3 months. The TCR library was prepared using RNA isolated from PBMCs. Libraries of TCR beta came from iRepertoire HTBI primers plus Arm-PCR of CDR3 regions. One entry per CDR3 protein results from TCRdb running MiXCR on the multiplex PCR reads. The sample records about 610,000 distinct CDR3 sequences, 15% to 20% being singletons. These data were likewise used in another study, on T cells in Graves' hyperthyroidism and ophthalmopathy.

Material: peripheral blood mononuclear cells (PBMCs), obtained at new diagnosis, from a patient treated with antithyroid drugs. These receptors were collected from a young man with Graves disease.

In this sample, this clonotype turned up a few times. The chain combines TRBV2 with TRBJ2-7; D is possibly TRBD2 (6 bases). The germline V gene encodes CDR1 SNHLY and CDR2 FYNNEI. This CDR3 comprises 15 residues. Between the trimmed V and J ends, which lost 5 bases and 1 base, there was a span of 15 bases. In nucleotides, the CDR3 is TGTGCCAGCAGTTCTACTAGCAGTGGATCCTACGAGCAGTACTTC. Encoded protein: CASSSTSSGSYEQYF.

This clonotype was picked up many times. The chain links TRBV20-1 to TRBJ2-3; the D gene is possibly TRBD2 (6 bases). The germline CDR1 and CDR2 sequences are DFQATT and SNEGSKA (reference sequence). With 5 bases removed from V and 0 bases from J, the gap between germline ends came to 9 bases. The CDR3 covers 13 residues. In nucleotides, the CDR3 is TGCAGTGCTTCAGGGACTAGCACAGATACGCAGTATTTT. Amino acid sequence: CSASGTSTDTQYF.

The J gene is TRBJ2-2, the V gene TRBV5-1, with 7 bases lining up with TRBD2. The ends lost 6 bases at V and 0 bases at J; junction bases unmatched: 8. Germline V gene lookup returns CDR1 SGHRS and CDR2 YFSETQ. The CDR3 is 16 amino acids. The CDR3 sequence: CASTPLAGSNTGELFF. The DNA for the CDR3 is TGCGCCAGCACCCCATTAGCGGGCTCGAACACCGGGGAGCTGTTTTTT.